A selection of T cell receptor beta chains follows, all from one sample in a study of shared clonotypes between healthy human individuals. Sequencing used immunoSEQ multiplex PCR; TCRdb keeps in-frame clones, though not all of them. This sample has 2 million to 2.5 million clones, with 90% to 95% found just once. Sequencing was performed on naive CD4+ T cells from PBMCs. The receptor set was obtained from a man aged 18 to 30 in good health. Some clones in this sample may be carry-over from other donors' samples. Each CDR3 is given with its conserved first and last residue. A D gene is named only where the DNA matches it firmly. Size values are once, few and many counts, or a class for expanded clones, and some rows have none.

TRBD2	-	TRBV28	TRBJ2-7	TGTGCCAGCAGTTTAAGTTCTAGCGGGTTCCCCTCCTACGAGCAGTACTTC	CASSLSSSGFPSYEQYF
-	-	TRBV7-9	TRBJ2-2	TGTGCCAGCAGCTTACCTTTCAACACCGGGGAGCTGTTTTTT	CASSLPFNTGELFF
TRBD2	-	TRBV7-3	TRBJ2-5	TGTGCCAGCAGCTTACTACCAGGGAGGGAAGAGACCCAGTACTTC	CASSLLPGREETQYF
-	-	TRBV28	TRBJ1-3	TGTGCCAGCACCGCTTCTGGAAACACCATATATTTT	CASTASGNTIYF
TRBD1	-	TRBV28	TRBJ1-4	TGTGCCAGCAGTTCCGGGACAGGGGTGGAAAAACTGTTTTTT	CASSSGTGVEKLFF
TRBD1	-	TRBV28	TRBJ2-7	TGTGCCAGCATTGGAGGGACAGGGGTCCGCTACTACGAGCAGTACTTC	CASIGGTGVRYYEQYF
-	-	TRBV6-5	TRBJ1-5	TGTGCCAGCAGTTACGGGACCCAAAAAAGGGATCAGCCCCAGCATTTT	CASSYGTQKRDQPQHF
-	-	TRBV11-2	TRBJ2-3	TGTGCCAGCAGCTCAGTACAGGGTTTCGGTACGCAGTATTTT	CASSSVQGFGTQYF
TRBD2	-	TRBV5-1	TRBJ2-3	TGCGCCAGCAGCTCCGCACTAGCGGGAGGCAGCACAGATACGCAGTATTTT	CASSSALAGGSTDTQYF
-	-	TRBV7-6	TRBJ2-6	TGTGCCAGCAGCACAACAGGGAGCTCTGGGGCCAACGTCCTGACTTTC	CASSTTGSSGANVLTF
-	-	TRBV7-7	TRBJ1-1	TGTGCCAGCAGACCCTCGGGGGGGGGTGAAGCTTTCTTT	CASRPSGGGEAFF
-	-	TRBV7-3	TRBJ2-2	TGTGCCAGCAGCTCATCCAGCACCGGGCTACACACCGGGGAGCTGTTTTTT	CASSSSSTGLHTGELFF
TRBD2	once	TRBV28	TRBJ2-4	TGTGCCAGCAGTTTTCGGTCGTTTGGGGGGGACCTAGCCAAAAACATTCAGTACTTC	CASSFRSFGGDLAKNIQYF
-	-	TRBV19	TRBJ2-1	TGTGCCAGTAGCACTAGCCCCGGGACCCTCGAAGAGCAGTTCTTC	CASSTSPGTLEEQFF
-	-	TRBV7-3	TRBJ2-7	TGTGCCAGCAGCGAGGATGGAGAATCCGAGCAGTACTTC	CASSEDGESEQYF
TRBD1	-	TRBV6-1	TRBJ2-7	TGTGCCAGCTCAGTCAGCGGGACAGGGTACGAGCAGTACTTC	CASSVSGTGYEQYF
-	-	TRBV6-1	TRBJ1-5	TGTGCCAGCAGTGAAGTTGGGGTTACGAGGTACAATCAGCCCCAGCATTTT	CASSEVGVTRYNQPQHF
TRBD1	-	TRBV19	TRBJ1-2	TGTGCCAGTAGGGCAGGGGGTTTGCTTGTTGATGGCTACACCTTC	CASRAGGLLVDGYTF
-	-	TRBV19	TRBJ1-5	TGTGCCAGTAGTATAGCCACTTTCAGACAGTATAGCAATCAGCCCCAGCATTTT	CASSIATFRQYSNQPQHF
TRBD1	-	TRBV5-1	TRBJ2-7	TGCGCCAGCAGCTTGGCCGCCCTGGGGACAGGGGGGTCCTACGAGCAGTACTTC	CASSLAALGTGGSYEQYF
-	-	TRBV6-1	TRBJ2-5	TGTGCCAGCAGTGAAGCGGACACAGAGACCCAGTACTTC	CASSEADTETQYF
TRBD1	once	TRBV11-2	TRBJ1-5	TGTGCCAGCAGCTTGACGGGACAGCCTTGGGTAGAGCCCCAGCATTTT	CASSLTGQPWVEPQHF
-	-	TRBV19	TRBJ2-6	TGTGCCAGTAGTTCTCCGGGACAAGGGGTCTCTGGGGCCAACGTCCTGACTTTC	CASSSPGQGVSGANVLTF
TRBD1	-	TRBV28	TRBJ1-2	TGTGCCAGCAGTTCTACAGGGGTGGGAGGCTACACCTTC	CASSSTGVGGYTF
TRBD1	-	TRBV2	TRBJ2-7	TGTGCCAGCTTAGAAGATACCGGGACAGGGAACTACGAGCAGTACTTC	CASLEDTGTGNYEQYF
-	-	TRBV7-9	TRBJ2-1	TGTGCCAGCAGCTCCGGATGGGTGGGGGCTGGGCAGTTCTTC	CASSSGWVGAGQFF
TRBD1	few	TRBV27	TRBJ1-1	TGTGCCAGCAGCTCGGACAGGGCGTGGAACACTGAAGCTTTCTTT	CASSSDRAWNTEAFF
-	-	TRBV6-4	TRBJ2-3	TGTGCCAGCAGTGACTCGGGTCTGCGCACAGATACGCAGTATTTT	CASSDSGLRTDTQYF
TRBD2	once	TRBV7-3	TRBJ2-1	TGTGCCAGCACTGTCGGGACTAGCTCCTACAATGAGCAGTTCTTC	CASTVGTSSYNEQFF
TRBD1	-	TRBV11-2	TRBJ1-1	TGTGCCAGCAGCGAACACCACAGGGGGAACACTGAAGCTTTCTTT	CASSEHHRGNTEAFF
-	-	TRBV27	TRBJ1-1	TGTGCCAGCAGTTCAGGGGATAGGTACACTGAAGCTTTCTTT	CASSSGDRYTEAFF
TRBD1	-	TRBV6-5	TRBJ1-1	TGTGCCAGCAGTTCAGACAGGGGGGGCACTGAAGCTTTCTTT	CASSSDRGGTEAFF
-	-	TRBV9	TRBJ1-5	TGTGCCAGCAGCGTAGGAGTTGCCAATCAGCCCCAGCATTTT	CASSVGVANQPQHF
TRBD1	-	TRBV9	TRBJ1-1	TGTGCCAGCAGCGTAGGGGGACAGGGTTCCACTGAAGCTTTCTTT	CASSVGGQGSTEAFF
-	few	TRBV4-1	TRBJ1-4	TGCGCCAGCACAGCGGTTCCCTTTGTAAAACTGTTTTTT	CASTAVPFVKLFF
-	-	TRBV2	TRBJ1-4	TGTGCCAGCAGTGAAGAGTGGGCACGATTTAATGAAAAACTGTTTTTT	CASSEEWARFNEKLFF
-	-	TRBV18	TRBJ2-7	TGTGCCAGCTCACCTCAATCCGGGGGCAACGAGCAGTACTTC	CASSPQSGGNEQYF
TRBD1	-	TRBV27	TRBJ1-2	TGTGCCAGCAGTAGACAGGGTAATGGGCTGTATGGCTACACCTTC	CASSRQGNGLYGYTF
TRBD2	-	TRBV28	TRBJ2-7	TGTGCCAGCAGCACCGGGCGGGGGTATACCTACGAGCAGTACTTC	CASSTGRGYTYEQYF
-	-	TRBV28	TRBJ2-3	TGTGCCAGCAGTGAAACAGATACGCAGTATTTT	CASSETDTQYF
-	-	TRBV6-1	TRBJ1-2	TGTGCCAGCAGTGCAGGACAGCGAGTCTATGGCTACACCTTC	CASSAGQRVYGYTF
-	-	TRBV28	TRBJ1-1	TGTGCCAGCAGTTTAAGAGGGACTGAAGCTTTCTTT	CASSLRGTEAFF